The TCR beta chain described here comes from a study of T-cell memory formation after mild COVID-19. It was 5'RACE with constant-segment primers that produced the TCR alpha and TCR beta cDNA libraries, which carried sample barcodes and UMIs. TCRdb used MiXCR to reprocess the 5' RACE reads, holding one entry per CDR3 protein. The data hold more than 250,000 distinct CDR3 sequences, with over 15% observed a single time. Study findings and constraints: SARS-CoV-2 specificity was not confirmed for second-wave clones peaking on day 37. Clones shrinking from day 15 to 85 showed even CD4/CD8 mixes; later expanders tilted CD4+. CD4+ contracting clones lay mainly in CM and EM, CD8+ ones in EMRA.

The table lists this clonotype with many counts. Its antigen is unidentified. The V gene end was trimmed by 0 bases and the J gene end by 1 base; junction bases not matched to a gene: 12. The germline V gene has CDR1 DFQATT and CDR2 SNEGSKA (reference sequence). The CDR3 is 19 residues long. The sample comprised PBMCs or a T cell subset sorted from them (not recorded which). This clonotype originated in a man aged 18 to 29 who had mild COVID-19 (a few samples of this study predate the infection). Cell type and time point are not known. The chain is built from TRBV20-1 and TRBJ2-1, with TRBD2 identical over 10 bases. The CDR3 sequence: CSARDLNPSGGSSYNEQFF. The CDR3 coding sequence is TGCAGTGCTAGAGATCTAAACCCTAGCGGGGGTTCGTCCTACAATGAGCAGTTCTTC.